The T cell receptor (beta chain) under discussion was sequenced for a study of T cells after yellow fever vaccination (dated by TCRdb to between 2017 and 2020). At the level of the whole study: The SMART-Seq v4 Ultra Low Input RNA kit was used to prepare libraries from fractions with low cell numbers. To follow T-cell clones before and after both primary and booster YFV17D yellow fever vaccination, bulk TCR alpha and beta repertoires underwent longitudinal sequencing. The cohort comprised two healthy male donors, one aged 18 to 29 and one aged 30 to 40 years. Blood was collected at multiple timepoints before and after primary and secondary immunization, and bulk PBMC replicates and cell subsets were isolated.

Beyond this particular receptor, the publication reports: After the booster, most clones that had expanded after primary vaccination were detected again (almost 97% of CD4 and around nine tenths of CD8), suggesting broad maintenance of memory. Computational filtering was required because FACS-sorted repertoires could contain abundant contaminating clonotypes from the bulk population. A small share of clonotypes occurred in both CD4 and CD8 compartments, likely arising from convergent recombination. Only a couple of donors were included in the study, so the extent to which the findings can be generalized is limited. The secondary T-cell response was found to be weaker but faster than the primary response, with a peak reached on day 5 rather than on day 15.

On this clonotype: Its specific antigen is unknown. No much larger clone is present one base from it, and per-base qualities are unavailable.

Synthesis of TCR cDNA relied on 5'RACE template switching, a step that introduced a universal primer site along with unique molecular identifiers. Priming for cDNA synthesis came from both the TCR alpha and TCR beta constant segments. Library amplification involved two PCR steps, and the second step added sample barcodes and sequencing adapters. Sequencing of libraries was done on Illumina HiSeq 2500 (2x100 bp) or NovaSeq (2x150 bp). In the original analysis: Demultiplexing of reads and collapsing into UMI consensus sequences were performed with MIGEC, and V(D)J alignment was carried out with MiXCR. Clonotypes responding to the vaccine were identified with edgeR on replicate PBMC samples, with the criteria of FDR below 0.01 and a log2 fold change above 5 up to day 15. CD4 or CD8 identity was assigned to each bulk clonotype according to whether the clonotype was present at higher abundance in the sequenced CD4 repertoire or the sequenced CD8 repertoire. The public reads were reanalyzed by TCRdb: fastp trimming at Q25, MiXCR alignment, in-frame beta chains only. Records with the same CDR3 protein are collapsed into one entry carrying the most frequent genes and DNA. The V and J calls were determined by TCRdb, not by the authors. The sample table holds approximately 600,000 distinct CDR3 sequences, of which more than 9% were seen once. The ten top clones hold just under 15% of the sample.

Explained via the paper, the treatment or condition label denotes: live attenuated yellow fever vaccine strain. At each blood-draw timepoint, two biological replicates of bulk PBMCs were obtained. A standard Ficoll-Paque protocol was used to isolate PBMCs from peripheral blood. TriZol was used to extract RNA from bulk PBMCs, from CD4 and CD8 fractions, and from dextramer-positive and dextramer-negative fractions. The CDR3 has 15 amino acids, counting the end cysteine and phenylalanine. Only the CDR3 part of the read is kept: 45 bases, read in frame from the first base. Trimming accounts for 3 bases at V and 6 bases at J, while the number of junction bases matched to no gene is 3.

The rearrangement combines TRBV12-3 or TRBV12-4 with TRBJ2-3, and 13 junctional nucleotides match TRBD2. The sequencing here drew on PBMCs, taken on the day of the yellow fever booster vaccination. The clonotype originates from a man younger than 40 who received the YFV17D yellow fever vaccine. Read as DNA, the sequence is TGTGCCAGCAGTTTTATGACTAGCGGGAGGGATACGCAGTATTTT. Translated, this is CASSFMTSGRDTQYF.